This entry lists 30 T cell receptor beta chains sequenced from one sample in a study of T cell responses to AZD1222 COVID-19 vaccine. Only in-frame clones appear in the TCRdb table, and some are missing; sequencing was by immunoSEQ multiplex PCR. Here the sample spans about 150,000 clones, about nine tenths being singletons. The sequences come from peripheral blood, collected on day 0 of AZD1222 vaccination. The receptor source for this set is an adult in good health.

The rearrangement links TRBV6-2 or TRBV6-3 to TRBJ2-3; D remains ambiguous. This CDR3 spans 15 amino acids. Germline CDR1 MNHEY, CDR2 SVGEGT. Trimming pared 5 bases from V and 1 base from J, leaving 13 bases between. The CDR3 nucleotides read TGTGCCAGCAGTAAGGCCCCAGTGGGCACAGATACGCAGTATTTT. Its protein is CASSKAPVGTDTQYF.

This chain uses TRBV12-3 or TRBV12-4 with TRBJ2-7, with D tentatively TRBD2 (5 bases). V lost 6 bases and J 3 bases, leaving 12 bases between the germline ends. The CDR3 loop spans 13 amino acids. The chain's CDR3 is CASSPGLDYEQYF. CDR3 in DNA: TGTGCCAGCAGCCCCGGACTGGACTACGAGCAGTACTTC.

The chain couples TRBV7-2 to TRBJ1-1; D might be TRBD1 (5 bases). The germline gives CDR1 SGHTA, CDR2 FQGNSA. Trimming took off 3 bases at V and 2 bases at J, with 10 bases between the two ends. CDR3 length equals 14 residues. The CDR3 nucleotides are TGTGCCAGCAGCTTCGGAGGGGTTAACACTGAAGCTTTCTTT. As protein: CASSFGGVNTEAFF.

The chain has TRBV29-1 and TRBJ1-2, with 7 bases fitting TRBD1. Germline V gives CDR1 SQVTM, CDR2 ANQGSEA. The V gene end was trimmed by 4 bases and the J gene end by 4 bases; junction bases not matched to a gene: 6. This CDR3 spans 13 amino acids. CDR3 sequence: CSVAPGGIYGYTF. As DNA, the CDR3 is TGCAGCGTTGCGCCAGGGGGGATCTATGGCTACACCTTC.

The chain combines TRBV7-9 with TRBJ2-2; the D is unclear. The germline V and J ends were trimmed by 1 base and 1 base, with 16 bases remaining between them. The germline CDR1 and CDR2 sequences are SEHNR and FQNEAQ (reference sequence). The CDR3 totals 18 residues. CDR3 sequence: CASSLEGEAIRNTGELFF. CDR3 DNA: TGTGCCAGCAGCTTAGAAGGCGAGGCCATACGGAACACCGGGGAGCTGTTTTTT.

V gene TRBV4-1 combines with J gene TRBJ1-2; 8 bases agree with TRBD1. Germline assignment: CDR1 MGHRA and CDR2 YSYEKL. This CDR3 comprises 13 residues. Trimming cost V 5 bases and J 7 bases; bases outside gene matches: 6. This CDR3 reads CASSMDRDAGYTF. The CDR3, as DNA: TGCGCCAGCAGCATGGACAGGGACGCTGGCTACACCTTC.

This chain links TRBV7-7 with TRBJ2-7; 8 nucleotides align to TRBD2. V was pared by 2 bases and J by 6 bases, with 12 bases of the junction left unmatched. Germline CDR1 is SSHAT and CDR2 is FNYEAQ (reference sequence). The CDR3 sequence is 16 residues long. CDR3 nucleotides: TGTGCCAGCAGCTTAAGTCTGGGGACTAGGACATCCGAGCAGTACTTC. Its translation: CASSLSLGTRTSEQYF.

The CDR3: CASSLFVNTEAFF. CDR3 bases: TGTGCCAGTAGTTTATTCGTGAACACTGAAGCTTTCTTT. This sequence joins TRBV19 and TRBJ1-1; no definite D call. The CDR3 sequence is 13 residues long. Per the germline V gene, CDR1 is LNHDA and CDR2 is SQIVND (reference sequence). V was pared by 5 bases and J by 0 bases, with 7 bases between.

The rearrangement joins TRBV3-1 (or the pseudogene TRBV3-2) to TRBJ1-1; 7 positions agree with TRBD1. The germline gives CDR1 LGHDT, CDR2 YNNKEL (reference sequence). This CDR3 is built from 15 residues. V was clipped by 4 bases and J by 1 base; unmatched bases: 6. In DNA, the CDR3 is TGTGCCAGCAGCCTACGAAGGGACAGGAACACTGAAGCTTTCTTT. This sequence encodes CASSLRRDRNTEAFF.

The chain combines TRBV7-9 with TRBJ2-7; TRBD2 is a possible D gene (5 bases). The V end lost 5 bases, the J end lost 2 bases, and 10 bases lay between the germline ends. The CDR3 runs to 13 residues. From germline, CDR1 is SEHNR and CDR2 FQNEAQ (reference sequence). The CDR3 loop reads CASSREPPYEQYF. DNA of the CDR3: TGTGCCAGCAGCCGGGAACCACCCTACGAGCAGTACTTC.

The chain couples TRBV6-5 to TRBJ2-7; the match to TRBD2 covers 12 bases. Germline V gives CDR1 MNHEY, CDR2 SVGAGI. J gave up 4 bases and V 6 bases, and 7 bases lay outside the gene matches. The CDR3 has 15 amino acids. CDR3: CASSPRLAGAYEQYF. In DNA, the CDR3 is TGTGCCAGCAGCCCCAGACTAGCGGGGGCGTACGAGCAGTACTTC.

J is TRBJ2-7 and V is TRBV4-2, with 11 bases matching TRBD1. V dropped 4 bases and J dropped 7; count of bases not matched to a gene: 12. CDR3 length equals 16 residues. Looked up from germline, CDR1 is LGHNA and CDR2 is YNFKEQ. CDR3 bases: TGTGCCAGCAGCCTTGGGAGGGACAGGGGGGTTGGTGAGCAGTACTTC. Protein sequence: CASSLGRDRGVGEQYF.

J is TRBJ1-3 and V is TRBV6-6; 10 bases are shared with TRBD1. CDR3 length equals 16 residues. Germline assignment: CDR1 MNHNY and CDR2 SVGAGI (reference sequence). The V and J ends lost 4 bases and 0 bases, in that order; junction bases with no gene match: 3. CDR3 bases: TGTGCCAGCAGTTTGACAGGGGGCTACTCTGGAAACACCATATATTTT. Residues: CASSLTGGYSGNTIYF.

The J gene is TRBJ2-7, the V gene TRBV19; D possibly corresponds to TRBD1 (5 bases). This CDR3 is 12 amino acids long. Germline-derived CDR1 and CDR2 are LNHDA and SQIVND (reference sequence). V was shortened by 7 bases and J by 2 bases, with 9 bases between the two germline ends. Here the CDR3 DNA reads TGTGCCAGTAAGGGGATCGCCTACGAGCAGTACTTC. This encodes CASKGIAYEQYF. The whole variable domain, remainder taken from reference TRBV19 and TRBJ2-7, is DGGITQSPKYLFRKEGQNVTLSCEQNLNHDAMYWYRQDPGQGLRLIYYSQIVNDFQKGDIAEGYSVSREKKESFPLTVTSAQKNPTAFYLCASKGIAYEQYFGPGTRLTVT.

This chain connects TRBV6-5 to TRBJ2-2; D gene uncertain. Trimming shortened V by 5 bases and J by 3 bases, and 13 bases separated the two germline ends. Germline CDR1 reads MNHEY; CDR2 reads SVGAGI. CDR3 length: 15 amino acids. DNA for the CDR3: TGTGCCAGCAGTCCGAGTGCCTCCTACACCGGGGAGCTGTTTTTT. Its translation: CASSPSASYTGELFF.

Only one count was recorded for this clone. The chain links TRBV6-5 to TRBJ1-6, with 7 bases lining up with TRBD1. This CDR3 has 16 residues. With V trimmed by 0 bases and J by 8 bases, 7 bases remained unmatched. Germline-derived CDR1 and CDR2 are MNHEY and SVGAGI. CDR3 in DNA: TGTGCCAGCAGTTACTCGCCTACAGGGGTAGATTCACCCCTCCACTTT. It is translated as CASSYSPTGVDSPLHF.

This clone has a single count. The rearrangement links TRBV7-9 to TRBJ2-7, with a tentative D call TRBD1 (6 bases). The V and J ends lost 1 base and 4 bases respectively, with 20 bases between them. The CDR3 has 17 amino acids. Germline V lookup: CDR1 SEHNR, CDR2 FQNEAQ (reference sequence). The DNA for the CDR3 is TGTGCCAGCAGCTTAGGCCAGGGGCCCACCACCATTTACGAGCAGTACTTC. Translated: CASSLGQGPTTIYEQYF.

A single count supports this clone. This chain connects TRBV4-3 to TRBJ1-1, with D possibly being TRBD1 (5 bases). CDR3 length: 14 residues. Germline assignment: CDR1 LGHNA and CDR2 YSLEER. Trimming pared 4 bases from V and 1 base from J, leaving 10 bases between. CDR3 coding DNA: TGCGCCAGCAGCCTCGGACACCGGAACACTGAAGCTTTCTTT. Protein: CASSLGHRNTEAFF.

J is TRBJ2-7 and V is TRBV11-2; TRBD1 agrees at 8 bases. The germline V gene has CDR1 SGHAT and CDR2 FQNNGV. Losses at the gene ends were 5 bases for V and 4 bases for J; bases not matched to a gene: 10. CDR3 length: 15 residues. CDR3 protein: CASSTAGQDVYEQYF. The CDR3 DNA is TGTGCCAGCAGCACCGCGGGACAGGACGTGTACGAGCAGTACTTC.

This clone was observed a few times. The chain couples TRBV7-9 to TRBJ2-7; 11 positions agree with TRBD1. The CDR3 is 13 residues long. In germline, CDR1 is SEHNR, CDR2 FQNEAQ (reference sequence). The V segment lost 6 bases and the J segment 5 bases; nucleotides outside the gene matches: 3. The CDR3: CASRGTGGNEQYF. In DNA form, the CDR3 reads TGTGCCAGCAGAGGGACAGGGGGTAACGAGCAGTACTTC.

The V gene is TRBV10-3, the J gene TRBJ1-2, with D tentatively TRBD1 (5 bases). Trimming left V 5 bases short and J 8 bases short, with 15 bases between. Germline CDR1 ENHRY, CDR2 SYGVKD. This CDR3 region has 13 residues. The CDR3 region is CAISSGREGGYTF. The CDR3 DNA follows: TGTGCCATCAGTTCGGGGCGAGAGGGGGGCTACACCTTC.

The table lists this clone with a count of one. This sequence joins TRBV6-5 and TRBJ2-1, with 11 bases lining up with TRBD2. The V gene's germline CDR1 is MNHEY and CDR2 SVGAGI. This CDR3 is built from 15 residues. Trimming took 5 bases from V and 8 from J; bases not matched to a gene: 8. This CDR3 reads CASSNIAGGRDEQFF. DNA for the CDR3: TGTGCCAGCAGTAACATAGCGGGGGGGCGGGATGAGCAGTTCTTC.

This chain links TRBV6-1 with TRBJ1-5, with D hard to call. Germline CDR1 reads MNHNS; CDR2 reads SASEGT. The CDR3 covers 15 residues. V dropped 3 bases and J dropped 0 bases, with 9 bases sitting between them. The chain's CDR3 is CASSDGIHSNQPQHF. CDR3 DNA sequence: TGTGCCAGCAGTGATGGGATCCATAGCAATCAGCCCCAGCATTTT.

The chain employs TRBV5-4 and TRBJ2-3; perhaps D is TRBD1 or TRBD2 (5 bases each). This CDR3 is built from 16 residues. Germline-derived CDR1 and CDR2 are SGHNT and YYREEE (reference sequence). Trimming pared 3 bases from V and 0 bases from J, leaving 14 bases between. The CDR3 nucleotides read TGTGCCAGCAGCTCCGGAGGACACCTTAGCACAGATACGCAGTATTTT. Protein product: CASSSGGHLSTDTQYF.

This chain uses TRBV29-1 with TRBJ1-1, with 9 bases that match TRBD1. Trimming removed 7 bases from V and 5 bases from J; junction bases left unmatched: 8. Germline lookup yields CDR1 SQVTM and CDR2 ANQGSEA. The CDR3 contains 13 residues. CDR3 DNA: TGCAGCGCTGAGGGACAGGGTTTAACTGAAGCTTTCTTT. Translation: CSAEGQGLTEAFF.

The chain uses TRBV3-1 (or the pseudogene TRBV3-2) and TRBJ2-1, with D tentatively TRBD2 (7 bases). Germline V lookup: CDR1 LGHDT, CDR2 YNNKEL (reference sequence). Trimming left V 1 base short and J 8 bases short, with 15 bases between. The CDR3 is made up of 15 amino acids. CDR3 DNA: TGTGCCAGCAGCCAAGTTGTGGGGGGGCTCGATGAGCAGTTCTTC. Translation gives CASSQVVGGLDEQFF.

The genes are TRBV19 and TRBJ1-2; D gene ambiguous. Germline CDR1 reads LNHDA; CDR2 reads SQIVND (reference sequence). This CDR3 region has 11 residues. V shed 2 bases and J shed 10 bases, with 8 bases lying between them. The CDR3, as DNA: TGTGCCAGTAGTATAAGGGCTAACTACACCTTC. It specifies CASSIRANYTF.

The chain combines TRBV7-2 with TRBJ2-1; 8 bases align to TRBD2. From germline, CDR1 is SGHTA and CDR2 FQGNSA. The CDR3 contains 15 residues. J was trimmed by 7 bases and V by 0 bases; bases with no gene match: 5. The CDR3 spells CASSLARGGGNEQFF. For the CDR3, the DNA is TGTGCCAGCAGCTTAGCTCGGGGGGGCGGTAATGAGCAGTTCTTC.

The CDR3 here is CAISPTDTEAFF. CDR3 coding DNA: TGTGCCATCAGCCCGACAGACACTGAAGCTTTCTTT. The V call is TRBV10-3, the J call TRBJ1-1, with a tentative D call TRBD1 (5 bases). Germline V lookup: CDR1 ENHRY, CDR2 SYGVKD. Trimming cost V 6 bases and J 3 bases, with 8 bases left between them. The CDR3 extends over 12 amino acids.

The V call is TRBV6-5, the J call TRBJ2-7, with TRBD2 matching over 11 bases. Germline V gives CDR1 MNHEY, CDR2 SVGAGI. The V gene end was trimmed by 4 bases and the J gene end by 3 bases; junction bases not matched to a gene: 8. The CDR3 has 16 residues. CDR3 in DNA: TGTGCCAGCAGTTCCCCCGCCGGGACTAGCGGCTACGAGCAGTACTTC. The encoded protein is CASSSPAGTSGYEQYF.